The 25 T cell receptor beta chains reported below all come from one sample, sequenced in a study of blood T cell repertoires in COVID-19. Repertoires were generated with immunoSEQ multiplex PCR, while TCRdb's copy carries only in-frame clones and drops some. The sample shows about 55,000 clones, approximately 88% of them seen only once. Sequenced input: peripheral blood. The receptors stem from a man aged 35 to 55 with COVID-19, enrolled during active disease.

V usage is TRBV18 and J usage is TRBJ2-7; possibly TRBD2 for D (7 bases). The CDR3 spans 16 residues. Germline CDR1 is KGHSH and CDR2 is LQKENI. Trimming shortened V by 3 bases and J by 0 bases, and 15 bases separated the two germline ends. CDR3 in DNA: TGTGCCAGCTCACCCTTAGAACGGGGGGCCTCCTACGAGCAGTACTTC. Protein sequence: CASSPLERGASYEQYF.

This chain uses TRBV28 with TRBJ1-4; no reliable D call. In germline, CDR1 is MDHEN, CDR2 SYDVKM. Trimming stripped 5 bases from V and 10 bases from J, with 8 bases between. CDR3 length: 11 amino acids. CDR3 bases: TGTGCCAGCAGTCAAGTCGGAAAACTGTTTTTT. Amino acids: CASSQVGKLFF.

CDR3 sequence (DNA): TGTGCCAGCAGTAAATCAAGACAGGGGAAAAACAATCAGCCCCAGCATTTT. This sequence encodes CASSKSRQGKNNQPQHF. V gene TRBV6-2 or TRBV6-3 combines with J gene TRBJ1-5; TRBD1 agrees at 8 bases. Losses at the gene ends were 5 bases for V and 3 bases for J; bases not matched to a gene: 12. The CDR3 spans 17 residues. Germline CDR1 is MNHEY and CDR2 is SVGEGT.

This clone showed up just once. This chain links TRBV30 with TRBJ2-6; a possible D gene is TRBD1 (6 bases). The V and J ends lost 2 bases and 0 bases respectively, with 20 bases between them. CDR1 and CDR2 (germline): GTSNPN, SVGIG (reference sequence). This CDR3 spans 19 amino acids. The CDR3 loop is CAWSPWLGQPSSGANVLTF. CDR3 coding DNA: TGTGCCTGGAGTCCTTGGCTAGGACAGCCTTCCTCTGGGGCCAACGTCCTGACTTTC.

This sequence joins TRBV19 and TRBJ2-1, with TRBD2 matching over 13 bases. J gave up 9 bases and V 8 bases, and 7 bases lay outside the gene matches. Germline V lookup: CDR1 LNHDA, CDR2 SQIVND (reference sequence). The CDR3 loop spans 14 amino acids. DNA for the CDR3: TGTGCCAGTGGAACTAGCGGGGGGGCTGGTGAGCAGTTCTTC. Its protein is CASGTSGGAGEQFF.

The chain employs TRBV2 and TRBJ2-3; 10 bases match TRBD2. V was pared by 11 bases and J by 2 bases, with 7 bases of the junction left unmatched. Germline V lookup: CDR1 SNHLY, CDR2 FYNNEI. The CDR3 totals 14 residues. CDR3 nucleotides: TGTGCCGGAGAGCGGGGGGGCGACACAGATACGCAGTATTTT. This gives the protein CAGERGGDTDTQYF.

The chain is built from TRBV9 and TRBJ1-4; tentatively, D is TRBD1 (5 bases). Germline V gene data show CDR1 as SGDLS and CDR2 as YYNGEE. This CDR3 has 15 amino acids. V was shortened by 0 bases and J by 5 bases, with 11 bases between the two germline ends. The CDR3 DNA follows: TGTGCCAGCAGCGTAGGGGCGGGGGTGAATGAAAAACTGTTTTTT. This encodes CASSVGAGVNEKLFF.

V gene TRBV19 combines with J gene TRBJ1-5; D remains ambiguous. CDR1 is LNHDA and CDR2 is SQIVND in the germline V gene (reference sequence). The CDR3 runs to 15 residues. Deletions cut 1 base from V and 0 bases from J, with 7 bases between. The CDR3: CASSIGPPSNQPQHF. The CDR3 nucleotides read TGTGCCAGTAGTATAGGGCCACCTAGCAATCAGCCCCAGCATTTT. Based on the CDR3 plus reference TRBV19 and TRBJ1-5, the full variable domain is DGGITQSPKYLFRKEGQNVTLSCEQNLNHDAMYWYRQDPGQGLRLIYYSQIVNDFQKGDIAEGYSVSREKKESFPLTVTSAQKNPTAFYLCASSIGPPSNQPQHFGDGTRLSIL.

The chain carries TRBV18 and TRBJ2-3; TRBD2 aligns across 9 bases. Germline V gene data show CDR1 as KGHSH and CDR2 as LQKENI. J was trimmed by 2 bases and V by 4 bases; bases with no gene match: 7. The length of the CDR3 is 16 residues. The CDR3 coding sequence is TGTGCCAGCTCACTTCGACTAGCGGAAATCACAGATACGCAGTATTTT. Translating gives CASSLRLAEITDTQYF.

This clone was seen a handful of times. This rearrangement joins TRBV14 to TRBJ1-4; D gene unclear. The CDR3 covers 17 residues. V lost 0 bases and J lost 2, with 13 bases in between. The V gene's germline CDR1 is SGHDN and CDR2 FVKESK. For the CDR3, the DNA is TGTGCCAGCAGCCAAGATCGGCGAAGGGAGACTAATGAAAAACTGTTTTTT. It is translated as CASSQDRRRETNEKLFF. Based on the CDR3 plus reference TRBV14 and TRBJ1-4, the full variable domain is EAGVTQFPSHSVIEKGQTVTLRCDPISGHDNLYWYRRVMGKEIKFLLHFVKESKQDESGMPNNRFLAERTGGTYSTLKVQPAELEDSGVYFCASSQDRRRETNEKLFFGSGTQLSVL.

CDR3 nucleotide sequence: TGTGCCAGCAGCCTGGGGGGGGGACCCACCACCGGGGAGCTGTTTTTT. This codes for CASSLGGGPTTGELFF. The V gene is TRBV7-9, the J gene TRBJ2-2; 7 bases fit TRBD2. The CDR3 runs to 16 residues. Looked up from germline, CDR1 is SEHNR and CDR2 is FQNEAQ (reference sequence). The J segment lost 4 bases and the V segment lost 5 bases, leaving 10 bases of the junction unmatched.

The J gene is TRBJ2-4, the V gene TRBV4-1, with 7 bases that match TRBD1. The CDR3 is 17 residues long. CDR1 is MGHRA, CDR2 YSYEKL, per germline. V dropped 0 bases and J dropped 0; count of bases not matched to a gene: 5. In DNA, the CDR3 is TGCGCCAGCAGCCAAGATCTAGGGGGCATAGCCAAAAACATTCAGTACTTC. It is translated as CASSQDLGGIAKNIQYF.

This chain uses TRBV27 with TRBJ1-3; D unresolved. Trimming stripped 5 bases from V and 0 bases from J, with 5 bases between. This CDR3 contains 13 residues. Germline CDR1 is MNHEY and CDR2 is SMNVEV (reference sequence). The CDR3 DNA reads as TGTGCCAGCAGTACTCGCTCTGGAAACACCATATATTTT. Amino acid sequence: CASSTRSGNTIYF.

The chain links TRBV2 to TRBJ2-7; the match to TRBD1 covers 7 bases. CDR3 length: 15 amino acids. Germline V gene data show CDR1 as SNHLY and CDR2 as FYNNEI. The V gene end was trimmed by 6 bases and the J gene end by 0 bases; junction bases not matched to a gene: 8. The CDR3 sequence: CASSPDRVSSYEQYF. DNA for the CDR3: TGTGCCAGCAGCCCAGACAGGGTCAGCTCCTACGAGCAGTACTTC.

The gene calls are TRBV30 and TRBJ2-1, with 9 bases lining up with TRBD2. Losses at the gene ends were 0 bases for V and 6 bases for J; bases not matched to a gene: 3. CDR1 GTSNPN and CDR2 SVGIG come from the germline V gene (reference sequence). This CDR3 spans 14 amino acids. CDR3 bases: TGTGCCTGGAGTGTTCGACTAGCGGTCAATGAGCAGTTCTTC. Translated: CAWSVRLAVNEQFF.

The chain employs TRBV5-1 and TRBJ2-7; 10 bases agree with TRBD1. After removal of 2 bases from V and 4 bases from J, the junction contained 6 bases not matched to a gene. This CDR3 region has 15 residues. CDR1 is SGHRS and CDR2 is YFSETQ in the germline V gene. CDR3 sequence reads: CASSFGGTGVYEQYF. CDR3 DNA: TGCGCCAGCAGCTTTGGCGGGACAGGGGTGTACGAGCAGTACTTC.

This clone was recorded once. This chain uses TRBV5-4 with TRBJ2-1, with 8 bases lining up with TRBD2. The CDR3 length is 17 residues. Germline V gives CDR1 SGHNT, CDR2 YYREEE (reference sequence). V shed 1 base and J 0 bases; nucleotides not matched to a gene: 6. CDR3 nucleotides: TGTGCCAGCAGCTTGTGGCGGGGGGATAGCTCCTACAATGAGCAGTTCTTC. Encoded protein: CASSLWRGDSSYNEQFF.

This chain joins TRBV9 and TRBJ2-1; 9 bases agree with TRBD1. The junction had 9 bases not matched to a gene; V was cut back by 0 bases and J by 8 bases. CDR1 and CDR2 (germline): SGDLS, YYNGEE. The CDR3 runs to 16 residues. DNA of the CDR3: TGTGCCAGCAGCGTAGAAAGTAGACAGGGGGTAGATGAGCAGTTCTTC. It yields the protein CASSVESRQGVDEQFF.

The V and J genes are TRBV7-8 and TRBJ1-3; 9 nucleotides align to TRBD1. The V and J ends lost 5 bases and 3 bases, in that order; junction bases with no gene match: 14. The CDR3 contains 18 residues. Germline lookup yields CDR1 SGHVS and CDR2 FQNEAQ. CDR3 region: CASSPEWTGEVFGNTIYF. The CDR3 DNA sequence: TGTGCCAGCAGCCCGGAATGGACAGGGGAGGTGTTTGGAAACACCATATATTTT.

The chain joins TRBV6-5 to TRBJ2-7, with 8 positions matching TRBD2. The germline gives CDR1 MNHEY, CDR2 SVGAGI. V dropped 8 bases and J dropped 4; count of bases not matched to a gene: 7. The CDR3 spans 13 residues. The DNA for the CDR3 is TGTGCCAGCTTGAGCGGGAGAGGGTACGAGCAGTACTTC. It translates to CASLSGRGYEQYF.

The chain links TRBV7-3 to TRBJ2-5, with a tentative D call TRBD2 (6 bases). The length of the CDR3 is 15 residues. With 1 base removed from V and 5 bases from J, the gap between germline ends came to 14 bases. CDR1 is SGHTA, CDR2 FQGTGA, per germline. Here the CDR3 reads CASSLIAAEGETQYF. CDR3 sequence (DNA): TGTGCCAGCAGCTTAATAGCGGCGGAGGGGGAGACCCAGTACTTC. Using reference TRBV7-3 and TRBJ2-5 for the parts outside the CDR3, the full variable domain is GAGVSQTPSNKVTEKGKYVELRCDPISGHTALYWYRQSLGQGPEFLIYFQGTGAADDSGLPNDRFFAVRPEGSVSTLKIQRTERGDSAVYLCASSLIAAEGETQYFGPGTRLLVL.

The chain carries TRBV28 and TRBJ1-4, with 7 nucleotides matching TRBD1. The CDR3 extends over 15 amino acids. The germline gives CDR1 MDHEN, CDR2 SYDVKM. The J segment lost 7 bases and the V segment lost 4 bases, leaving 9 bases of the junction unmatched. The CDR3 reads CASSSPGGQGEKLFF. The CDR3 bases are TGTGCCAGCAGTTCCCCAGGGGGACAAGGTGAAAAACTGTTTTTT. Full variable domain (outside the CDR3, taken from reference TRBV28 and TRBJ1-4): DVKVTQSSRYLVKRTGEKVFLECVQDMDHENMFWYRQDPGLGLRLIYFSYDVKMKEKGDIPEGYSVSREKKERFSLILESASTNQTSMYLCASSSPGGQGEKLFFGSGTQLSVL.

The CDR3 is CASSVEGGNTIYF. The CDR3 coding sequence is TGTGCCAGCAGCGTAGAGGGGGGAAACACCATATATTTT. This sequence joins TRBV9 and TRBJ1-3; TRBD1 is a possible D gene (5 bases). V dropped 0 bases and J dropped 4 bases, with 5 bases sitting between them. Germline CDR1 is SGDLS and CDR2 is YYNGEE. The length of the CDR3 is 13 residues.

The chain is built from TRBV30 and TRBJ1-1, with D unresolved. V shed 3 bases and J shed 1 base, with 3 bases lying between them. Germline V lookup: CDR1 GTSNPN, CDR2 SVGIG (reference sequence). CDR3 size: 11 residues. The CDR3 nucleotides read TGTGCCTGGAGACAGAACACTGAAGCTTTCTTT. Translated, it gives CAWRQNTEAFF.

The chain employs TRBV7-8 and TRBJ2-7; the match to TRBD2 covers 10 bases. The length of the CDR3 is 14 residues. Germline trimming cut 5 bases from V and 3 bases from J; bases unmatched to any gene: 4. In germline, CDR1 is SGHVS, CDR2 FQNEAQ. The CDR3 DNA reads TGTGCCAGCAGCCTAAGGACTAGCGGCTACGAGCAGTACTTC. Protein: CASSLRTSGYEQYF.